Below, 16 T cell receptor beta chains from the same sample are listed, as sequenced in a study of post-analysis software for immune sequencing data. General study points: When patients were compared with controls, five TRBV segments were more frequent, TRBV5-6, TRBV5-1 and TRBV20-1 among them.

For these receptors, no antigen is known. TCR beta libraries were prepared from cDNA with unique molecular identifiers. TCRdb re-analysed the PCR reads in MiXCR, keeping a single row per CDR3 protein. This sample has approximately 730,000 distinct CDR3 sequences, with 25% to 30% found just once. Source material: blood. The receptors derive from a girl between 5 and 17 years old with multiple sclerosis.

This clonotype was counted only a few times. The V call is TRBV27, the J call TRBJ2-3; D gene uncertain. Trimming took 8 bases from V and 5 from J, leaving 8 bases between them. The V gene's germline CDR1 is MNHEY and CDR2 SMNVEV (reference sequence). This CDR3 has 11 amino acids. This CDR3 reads CASHDLDTQYF. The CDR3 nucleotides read TGTGCCAGCCATGATCTAGATACGCAGTATTTT.

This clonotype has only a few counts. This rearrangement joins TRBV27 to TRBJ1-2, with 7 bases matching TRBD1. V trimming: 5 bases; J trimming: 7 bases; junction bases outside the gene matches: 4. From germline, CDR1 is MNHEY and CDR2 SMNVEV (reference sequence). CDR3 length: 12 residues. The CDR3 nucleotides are TGTGCCAGCAGTCCCTACAGGGGTGGCTACACCTTC. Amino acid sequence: CASSPYRGGYTF.

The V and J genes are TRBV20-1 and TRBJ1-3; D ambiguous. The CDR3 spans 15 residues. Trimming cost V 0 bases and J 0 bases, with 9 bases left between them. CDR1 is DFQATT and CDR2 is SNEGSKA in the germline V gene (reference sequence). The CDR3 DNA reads TGCAGTGCTAGAGAGTTCGGCATCTCTGGAAACACCATATATTTT. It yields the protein CSAREFGISGNTIYF.

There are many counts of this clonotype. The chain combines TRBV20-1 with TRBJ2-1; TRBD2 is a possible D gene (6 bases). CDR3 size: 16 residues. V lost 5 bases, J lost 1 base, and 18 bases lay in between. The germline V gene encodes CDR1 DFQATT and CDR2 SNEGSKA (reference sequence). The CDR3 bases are TGCAGTGCTGGGGGGTGGGTCAGCACATCCTACAATGAGCAGTTCTTC. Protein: CSAGGWVSTSYNEQFF.

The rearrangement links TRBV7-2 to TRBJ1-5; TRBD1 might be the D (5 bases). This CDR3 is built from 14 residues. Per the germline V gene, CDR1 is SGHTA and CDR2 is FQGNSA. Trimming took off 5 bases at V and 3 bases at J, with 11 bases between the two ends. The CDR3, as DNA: TGTGCCAGCAGCCCCTCGACAGACAATCAGCCCCAGCATTTT. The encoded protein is CASSPSTDNQPQHF.

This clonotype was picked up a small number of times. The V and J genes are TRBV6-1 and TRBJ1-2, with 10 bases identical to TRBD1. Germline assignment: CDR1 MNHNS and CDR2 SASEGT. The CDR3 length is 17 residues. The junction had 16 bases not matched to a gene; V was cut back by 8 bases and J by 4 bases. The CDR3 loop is CASGTPGQGSGVYGYTF. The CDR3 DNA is TGTGCCAGCGGGACACCGGGACAGGGGTCGGGTGTCTATGGCTACACCTTC.

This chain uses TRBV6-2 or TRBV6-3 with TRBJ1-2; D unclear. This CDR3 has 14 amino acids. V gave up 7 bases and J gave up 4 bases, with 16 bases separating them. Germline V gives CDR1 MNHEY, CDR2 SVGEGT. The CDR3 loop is CASMDDTRAYGYTF. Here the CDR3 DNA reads TGTGCCAGCATGGACGACACACGCGCCTATGGCTACACCTTC.

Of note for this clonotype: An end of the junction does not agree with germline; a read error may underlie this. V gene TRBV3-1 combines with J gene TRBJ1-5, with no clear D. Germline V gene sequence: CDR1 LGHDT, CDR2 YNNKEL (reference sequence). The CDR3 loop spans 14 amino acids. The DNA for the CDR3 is TGTGCCAGCAACCAAGATAGTTCCGGCCAGCCCCAGCATTTT. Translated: CASNQDSSGQPQHF.

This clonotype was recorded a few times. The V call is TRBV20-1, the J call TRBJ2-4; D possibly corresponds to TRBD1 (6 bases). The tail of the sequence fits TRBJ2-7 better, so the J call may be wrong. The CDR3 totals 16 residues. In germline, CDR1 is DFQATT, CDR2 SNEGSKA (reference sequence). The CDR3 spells CSARSFLRDTVYEQYF. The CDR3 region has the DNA TGCAGTGCTAGATCCTTTCTCCGGGACACGGTTTACGAGCAGTACTTC.

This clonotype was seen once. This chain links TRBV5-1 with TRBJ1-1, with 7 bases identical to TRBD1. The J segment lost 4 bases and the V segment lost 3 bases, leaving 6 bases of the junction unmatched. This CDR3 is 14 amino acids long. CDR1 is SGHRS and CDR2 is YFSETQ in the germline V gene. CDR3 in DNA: TGCGCCAGCAGCTCGGGGGACAGAGCCACTGAAGCTTTCTTT. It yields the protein CASSSGDRATEAFF.

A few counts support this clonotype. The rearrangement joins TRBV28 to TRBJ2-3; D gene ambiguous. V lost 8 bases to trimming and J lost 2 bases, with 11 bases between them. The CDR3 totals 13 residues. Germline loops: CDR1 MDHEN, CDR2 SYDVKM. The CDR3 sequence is CASAGFPTDTQYF. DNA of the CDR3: TGTGCCAGCGCCGGGTTCCCCACAGATACGCAGTATTTT.

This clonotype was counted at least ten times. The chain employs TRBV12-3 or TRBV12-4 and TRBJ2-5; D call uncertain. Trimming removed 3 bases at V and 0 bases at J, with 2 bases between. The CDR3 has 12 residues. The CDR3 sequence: CASSFNQETQYF. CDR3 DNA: TGTGCCAGCAGTTTTAACCAAGAGACCCAGTACTTC.

The CDR3 region has the DNA TGTGCCAGCAGCCAAGGGTTCGGACAGGGATACGAGCAGTACTTC. Its protein product is CASSQGFGQGYEQYF. The rearrangement uses TRBV3-1 and TRBJ2-7, with TRBD1 identical over 8 bases. The V gene end was trimmed by 1 base and the J gene end by 4 bases; junction bases not matched to a gene: 6. This CDR3 spans 15 amino acids. In germline, CDR1 is LGHDT, CDR2 YNNKEL (reference sequence).

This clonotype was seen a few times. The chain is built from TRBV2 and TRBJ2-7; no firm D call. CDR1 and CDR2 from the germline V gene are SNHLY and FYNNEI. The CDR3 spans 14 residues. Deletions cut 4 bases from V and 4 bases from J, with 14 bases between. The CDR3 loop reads CASSGGTDGYEQYF. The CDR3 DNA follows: TGTGCCAGCAGTGGTGGCACAGACGGATACGAGCAGTACTTC.

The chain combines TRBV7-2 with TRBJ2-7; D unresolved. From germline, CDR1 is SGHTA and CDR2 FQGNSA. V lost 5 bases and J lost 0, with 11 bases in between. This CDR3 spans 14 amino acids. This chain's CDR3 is CASSREASSYEQYF. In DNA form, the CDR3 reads TGTGCCAGCAGCCGAGAAGCGAGCTCCTACGAGCAGTACTTC.

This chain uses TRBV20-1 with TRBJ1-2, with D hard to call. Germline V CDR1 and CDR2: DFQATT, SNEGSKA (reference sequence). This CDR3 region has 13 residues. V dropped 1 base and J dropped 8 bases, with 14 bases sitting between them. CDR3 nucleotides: TGCAGTGCTAGAGGCTCCCGCGACGGAGGCTACACCTTC. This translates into CSARGSRDGGYTF.